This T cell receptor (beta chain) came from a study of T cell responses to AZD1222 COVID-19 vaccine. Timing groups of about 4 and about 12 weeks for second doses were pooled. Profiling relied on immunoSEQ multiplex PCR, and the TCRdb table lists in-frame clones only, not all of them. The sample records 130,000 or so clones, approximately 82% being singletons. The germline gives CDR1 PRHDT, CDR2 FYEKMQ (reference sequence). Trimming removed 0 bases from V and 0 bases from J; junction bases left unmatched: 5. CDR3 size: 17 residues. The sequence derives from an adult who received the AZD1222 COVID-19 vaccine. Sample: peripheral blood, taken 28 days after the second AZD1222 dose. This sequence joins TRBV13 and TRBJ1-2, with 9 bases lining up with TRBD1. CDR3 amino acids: CASSLGRGTGSNYGYTF. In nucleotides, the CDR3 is TGTGCCAGCAGCTTAGGCCGAGGGACAGGGTCTAACTATGGCTACACCTTC.